A selection of T cell receptor beta chains follows, all from one sample in a study of CD8 T cells in ankylosing spondylitis. A single record per CDR3 protein comes from TCRdb applying MiXCR to the 5' RACE reads. Of some 450,000 distinct CDR3 sequences listed, more than 15% are singletons. The sample was blood, either unsorted or a sorted T cell fraction (not recorded which). The receptors come from a male donor with ankylosing spondylitis. CDR3s include the opening cysteine and the closing phenylalanine or tryptophan. A D gene is named only where the DNA matches it firmly. Clone size is not always given. Where it is, it says once, few, many or a class for expanded clones.

d_call j_call v_call clone_size cdr3_nt cdr3_aa
. TRBJ2-1 TRBV27 . TGTGCCAGCAGTTTACGTAGCAACAATGAGCAGTTCTTC CASSLRSNNEQFF
TRBD2 TRBJ2-1 TRBV12-3/TRBV12-4 few TGTGCCAGCAGCCCCGGGGAAGCGGGAAGCGGGTCCTACAATGAGCAGTTCTTC CASSPGEAGSGSYNEQFF
TRBD1 TRBJ2-3 TRBV7-2 many TGTGCCAGCAGCTCCCAAGGACAGGGTACAACAGATACGCAGTATTTT CASSSQGQGTTDTQYF
. TRBJ2-1 TRBV15 few TGTGCCACCAGCAGGGAGGGAAATGAGCAGTTCTTC CATSREGNEQFF
TRBD1 TRBJ2-7 TRBV27 . TGTGCCAGCAGTCGATCAGGGGGACAGGGAGTCTACGAGCAGTACTTC CASSRSGGQGVYEQYF
TRBD2 TRBJ2-1 TRBV20-1 . TGCAGTGCCGGAGCAGGGACTAGCGGGAACTCCTACAATGAGCAGTTCTTC CSAGAGTSGNSYNEQFF
TRBD1 TRBJ1-6 TRBV6-1 . TGTGCCAGCAGCTTGGGAATGGACAGGGTTAATTCACCCCTCCACTTT CASSLGMDRVNSPLHF
TRBD2 TRBJ2-3 TRBV5-1 . TGCGCCAGCAGCCCCCAATTTAGCGGGGGGAGCGCAGATACGCAGTATTTT CASSPQFSGGSADTQYF
. TRBJ1-2 TRBV7-9 few TGTGCCAGCAGCCCAGCCGGGGGGGCTGCTAACTATGGCTACACCTTC CASSPAGGAANYGYTF
. TRBJ2-4 TRBV7-9 . TGTGCCAGCAGCCTACAGGAGAAAAACATTCAGTACTTC CASSLQEKNIQYF
TRBD2 TRBJ2-3 TRBV4-2 few TGTGCCAGCAGCCAAGAGACTAGCGGGGGGGCAGATACGCAGTATTTT CASSQETSGGADTQYF
. TRBJ2-7 TRBV2 . TGTGCCAGCAGTAGTCGTTCCACCTACGAGCAGTACTTC CASSSRSTYEQYF
TRBD1 TRBJ1-1 TRBV24-1 few TGTGCCACCAGTGACCAGGGGGTCACTGAAGCTTTCTTT CATSDQGVTEAFF
. TRBJ1-1 TRBV3-1 . TGTGCCAGCAGCCAGGGCCCTTACACTGAAGCTTTCTTT CASSQGPYTEAFF
. TRBJ2-7 TRBV24-1 . TGTGCCACCAGTGATCCGGCCACAGGGAACGACGAGCAGTACTTC CATSDPATGNDEQYF
TRBD2 TRBJ2-1 TRBV10-1 . TGCGCCAGCAGTGACGGGGCGGGGGGGAACAATGAGCAGTTCTTC CASSDGAGGNNEQFF
TRBD1 TRBJ2-1 TRBV5-4 . TGTGCCAGCAGCGATAAAACAGGGGGCACTAACAATGAGCAGTTCTTC CASSDKTGGTNNEQFF
TRBD2 TRBJ2-3 TRBV28 few TGTGCCAGCAGACTAGCGGGAGAAGGCACAGATACGCAGTATTTT CASRLAGEGTDTQYF
. TRBJ1-6 TRBV20-1 many TGCAGTGCTCCGGCTGGTTTGGATTCACCCCTCCACTTT CSAPAGLDSPLHF
. TRBJ1-2 TRBV5-5 few TGTGCCAGCAGCCGTTACAAGGGGGGGGCCGGTGGATATGGCTACACCTTC CASSRYKGGAGGYGYTF
. TRBJ1-4 TRBV7-9 . TGTGCCAGCAGCTTAAAGCCAGCCTCTAATGAAAAACTGTTTTTT CASSLKPASNEKLFF
TRBD2 TRBJ2-1 TRBV14 . TGTGCCAGCAGGCCCTCTGGCGGGGGTTCGAATGAGCAGTTCTTC CASRPSGGGSNEQFF
. TRBJ2-2 TRBV19 . TGTGCCAGTAGTATCCAGGGGGGCGTCACCGGGGAGCTGTTTTTT CASSIQGGVTGELFF
. TRBJ1-2 TRBV5-1 many TGCGCCAGCAGCTTGGACAGGGATGGCTACACCTTC CASSLDRDGYTF
. TRBJ1-2 TRBV24-1 . TGTGCCACCAGTGACACCCGGGACTTCTATGGCTACACCTTC CATSDTRDFYGYTF
. TRBJ2-3 TRBV24-1 . TGTGCCACCAGTGTTCTCGATAAACAGTATTTT CATSVLDKQYF
TRBD1 TRBJ1-2 TRBV4-2 . TGTGCCAGCAGCTCACGACCCCAGGGGGACTCTGGCTACACCTTC CASSSRPQGDSGYTF
TRBD2 TRBJ2-7 TRBV7-2 . TGTGCCAGCAGCGGTAGCGGGGGCTACTACGAGCAGTACTTC CASSGSGGYYEQYF
. TRBJ1-3 TRBV4-1 few TGCGCCAGCAGCCAAGTAAGGGGACCACTATCTGGAAACACCATATATTTT CASSQVRGPLSGNTIYF
. TRBJ2-7 TRBV15 few TGTGCCACCAGCAGAGAGTTGGCGGGGACCTACGAGCAGTACTTC CATSRELAGTYEQYF
. TRBJ1-1 TRBV20-1 . TGCAGTGCTAGTAAGCGAGCTCTCCTAAGCATGAACACTGAAGCTTTCTTT CSASKRALLSMNTEAFF
. TRBJ2-3 TRBV11-3 few TGTGCCAGCATGAGGGGGGCATCCACAGATACGCAGTATTTT CASMRGASTDTQYF
TRBD2 TRBJ2-7 TRBV7-2 few TGTGCCAGCAGCTATGGGAAACTAGCGGGAGGGGACGAGCAGTACTTC CASSYGKLAGGDEQYF
. TRBJ2-1 TRBV6-5 . TGTGCCAGCAGTTACGGAGGCTACTCCTACAATGAGCAGTTCTTC CASSYGGYSYNEQFF
. TRBJ1-1 TRBV20-1 few TGCAGTGCTAGAGGGGGCAGGGCGTCGAACACTGAAGCTTTCTTT CSARGGRASNTEAFF
. TRBJ2-3 TRBV27 . TGTGCCAGCAGTTTAGTTGGGGGTGCAGGGGGCACAGATACGCAGTATTTT CASSLVGGAGGTDTQYF
. TRBJ2-4 TRBV3-1 few TGTGCCAGCAGCCAAGGACTCCTACTAGCCAAAAACATTCAGTACTTC CASSQGLLLAKNIQYF
TRBD1 TRBJ2-2 TRBV12-3/TRBV12-4 many TGTGCCAGCAGTTTAGCGACAGGGCTGGACGGGGAGCTGTTTTTT CASSLATGLDGELFF
. TRBJ1-3 TRBV3-1 . TGTGCCAGCAGCCAAGGAGTGGGACGTGGTGACACCATATATTTT CASSQGVGRGDTIYF
TRBD2 TRBJ2-1 TRBV20-1 . TGCAGTGCCCGAGTCCTAGCGGGGTACAATGAGCAGTTCTTC CSARVLAGYNEQFF
TRBD1 TRBJ1-3 TRBV29-1 few TGCAGCGTTGGACAGGGTTCTGGAAACACCATATATTTT CSVGQGSGNTIYF
. TRBJ2-3 TRBV20-1 . TGCAGTGCCAATTACCGGAAAGGAACGCGTACGCAGTATTTT CSANYRKGTRTQYF
TRBD2 TRBJ2-7 TRBV9 few TGTGCCAGCAGCCCCGGTTGGGGGGGAAACTCCTACGAGCAGTACTTC CASSPGWGGNSYEQYF
TRBD2 TRBJ2-7 TRBV20-1 few TGCAGTGCTAGAGTGGGTAGCGGGCCCTACGAGCAGTACTTC CSARVGSGPYEQYF
. TRBJ1-4 TRBV30 few TGTGCCTGGGGTCCCTCGGGTGAAAAACTGTTTTTT CAWGPSGEKLFF
TRBD1 TRBJ2-7 TRBV9 . TGTGCCAGCAGCGTAGCGGCAGGGGGCCTCTACGAGCAGTACTTC CASSVAAGGLYEQYF
. TRBJ1-2 TRBV29-1 many TGCAGCGCCGCGCTAGGAGTTCCTTATGGCTACACCTTC CSAALGVPYGYTF
. TRBJ2-4 TRBV12-3/TRBV12-4 . TGTGCCAGCGAGGATATGGGGGGAAAAAACATTCAGTACTTC CASEDMGGKNIQYF
. TRBJ1-4 TRBV20-1 many TGCAGTGCTAGAGGGGACCCCCCTCTGGAAAAACTGTTTTTT CSARGDPPLEKLFF
. TRBJ2-2 TRBV29-1 . TGCAGCGCTCGGGCAGAGGGATCAAACACCGGGGAGCTGTTTTTT CSARAEGSNTGELFF
. TRBJ1-1 TRBV20-1 few TGCAGTGCTAGAACAACGAACACTGAAGCTTTCTTT CSARTTNTEAFF
. TRBJ2-1 TRBV11-3 once TGTGCCAGCAGCTTAGATCGGGGGGCGGTCAATGAGCAGTTCTTC CASSLDRGAVNEQFF
. TRBJ1-2 TRBV28 . TGTGCCAGCAGTTTAAGGTTTGGGAACTATGGCTACACCTTC CASSLRFGNYGYTF
. TRBJ1-1 TRBV5-6 few TGTGCCAGCAGCTTGGATACCGGGGGCCTCACTGAAGCTTTCTTT CASSLDTGGLTEAFF